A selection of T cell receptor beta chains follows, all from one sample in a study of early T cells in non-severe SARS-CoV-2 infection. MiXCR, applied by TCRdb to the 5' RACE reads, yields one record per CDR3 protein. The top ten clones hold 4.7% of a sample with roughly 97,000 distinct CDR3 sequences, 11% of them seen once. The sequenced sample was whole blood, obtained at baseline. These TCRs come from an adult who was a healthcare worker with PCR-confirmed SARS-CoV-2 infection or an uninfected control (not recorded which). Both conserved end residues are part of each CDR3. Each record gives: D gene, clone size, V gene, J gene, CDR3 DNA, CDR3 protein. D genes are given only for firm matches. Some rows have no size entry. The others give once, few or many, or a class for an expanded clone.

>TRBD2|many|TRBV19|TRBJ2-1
TGTGCCAGTAGTACTAGCGGGGGATCGAATGAGCAGTTCTTC
CASSTSGGSNEQFF
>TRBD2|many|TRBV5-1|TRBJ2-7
TGCGCCAGCAGCCTCCAGACGGGAGGGACCTACGAGCAGTACTTC
CASSLQTGGTYEQYF
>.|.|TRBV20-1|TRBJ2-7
TGCAGTGCTGGTGGGGCGGGACGCTCCTACGAGCAGTACTTC
CSAGGAGRSYEQYF
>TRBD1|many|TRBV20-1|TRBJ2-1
TGCAGTGCGAAGGGACAGTACAATGAGCAGTTCTTC
CSAKGQYNEQFF
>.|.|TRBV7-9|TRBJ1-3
TGTGCCAGCAGCTTAGACGCGGTCTCTGGAAACACCATATATTTT
CASSLDAVSGNTIYF
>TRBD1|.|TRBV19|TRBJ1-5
TGTGCCAGTAGAGACAGGGGTGGTCAGCCCCAGCATTTT
CASRDRGGQPQHF
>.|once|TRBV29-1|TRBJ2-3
TGCAGCGTTGATCAGGGGCTGACAGATACGCAGTATTTT
CSVDQGLTDTQYF
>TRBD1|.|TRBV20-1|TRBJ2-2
TGCAGTGCTAGAAATGGCGGACAGGGGACCGCCGGGGAGCTGTTTTTT
CSARNGGQGTAGELFF
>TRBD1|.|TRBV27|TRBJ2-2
TGTGCCAGCAGGAGACAGGGGATCACCGGGGAGCTGTTTTTT
CASRRQGITGELFF
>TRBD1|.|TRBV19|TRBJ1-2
TGTGCCAGTAGTGACCCTAGGACAGGGGCGAACTATGGCTACACCTTC
CASSDPRTGANYGYTF
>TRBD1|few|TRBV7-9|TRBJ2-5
TGTGCCAGCAGCCTGCTTCCGGGACAGGGAGGAGAAGAGACCCAGTACTTC
CASSLLPGQGGEETQYF
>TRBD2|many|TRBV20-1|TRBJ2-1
TGCAGTGCTACCTACACTAGCGGGGGTTACAATGAGCAGTTCTTC
CSATYTSGGYNEQFF
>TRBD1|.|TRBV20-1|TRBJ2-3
TGCAGTGCTAGAGTTATGACAGGGGTTACGAGCGGCAGCACAGATACGCAGTATTTT
CSARVMTGVTSGSTDTQYF
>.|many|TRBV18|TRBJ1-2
TGTGCCAGCTCACCCTCATACAGAACTAACTATGGCTACACCTTC
CASSPSYRTNYGYTF
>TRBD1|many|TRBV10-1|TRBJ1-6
TGCGCCAGCAGTCGGACAGGGGGAGATTCACCCCTCCACTTT
CASSRTGGDSPLHF
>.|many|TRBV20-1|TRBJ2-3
TGCAGTGCTAAAAGGGACCTACGACCTACAGATACGCAGTATTTT
CSAKRDLRPTDTQYF
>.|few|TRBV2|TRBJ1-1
TGTGCCAGCAGTGTCCGGACTGAAGCTTTCTTT
CASSVRTEAFF
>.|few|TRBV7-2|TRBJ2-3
TGTGCCAGCAGCTCAGGGGAAGATACGCAGTATTTT
CASSSGEDTQYF
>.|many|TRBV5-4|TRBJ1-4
TGTGCCAGCAGCTTGTCCGGGTTCGAAAAACTGTTTTTT
CASSLSGFEKLFF
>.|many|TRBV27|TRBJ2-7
TGTGCCAGCAGTTTTTCCGCGTTCGGCGAGCAGTACTTC
CASSFSAFGEQYF
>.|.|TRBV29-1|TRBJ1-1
TGCAGCGCTAGAACAGGGTCGGGGCCCAATGAAGCTTTCTTT
CSARTGSGPNEAFF
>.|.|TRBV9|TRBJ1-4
TGTGCCAGCAGCCGGGGCACCGGGGACGAAAAACTGTTTTTT
CASSRGTGDEKLFF
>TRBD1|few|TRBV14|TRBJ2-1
TGTGCCAGCAGCCGACAGGGGCGGTGGGGGAATGAGCAGTTCTTC
CASSRQGRWGNEQFF
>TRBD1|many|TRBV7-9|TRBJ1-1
TGTGCCAGCAGCTTCGCTAGGGACAGGGCCTTAGACACTGAAGCTTTCTTT
CASSFARDRALDTEAFF
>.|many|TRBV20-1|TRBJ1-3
TGCAGTGCTAGAGCACAATGGGGGCTTAAGGACACCATATATTTT
CSARAQWGLKDTIYF
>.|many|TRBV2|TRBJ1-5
TGTGCCAGCACCCCAAACCGCAGGGTCGGCCAGCCCCAGCATTTT
CASTPNRRVGQPQHF
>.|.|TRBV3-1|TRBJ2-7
TGTGCCAGCAGCAACCTGGGATCAGACTCCTACGAGCAGTACTTC
CASSNLGSDSYEQYF
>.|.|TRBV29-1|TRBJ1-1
TGCAGCGTTGGTGTGAACACTGAAGCTTTCTTT
CSVGVNTEAFF
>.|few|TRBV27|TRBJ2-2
TGTGCCAGCAGTTTAAGTGGGAATCACGGGGAGCTGTTTTTT
CASSLSGNHGELFF
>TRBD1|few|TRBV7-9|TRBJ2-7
TGTGCCAGCAGCCTGGACAGGCGCTACGAGCAGTACTTC
CASSLDRRYEQYF
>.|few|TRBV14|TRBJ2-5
TGTGCCAGCAGACCGACAGGTCAAGAGACCCAGTACTTC
CASRPTGQETQYF
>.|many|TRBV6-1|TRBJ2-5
TGTGCCAGCAGTGGGGGGGCCATTGGGAAGACCCAGTACTTC
CASSGGAIGKTQYF
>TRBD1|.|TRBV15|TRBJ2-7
TGTGCCACCAGCCTCCGGCCGGGACAGTCCTACGAGCAGTACTTC
CATSLRPGQSYEQYF
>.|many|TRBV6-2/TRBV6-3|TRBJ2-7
TGTGCCAGCAGTGGACAAAAAGGGGACGAGCAGTACTTC
CASSGQKGDEQYF
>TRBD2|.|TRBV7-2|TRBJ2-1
TGTGCCAGCAGTTCTAGCGGGGACTCGCCGTTCTTC
CASSSSGDSPFF